Listed below are T cell receptor beta chains from one sample, sequenced in a study of CD4 T cells in relation to SARS-CoV-2 and coronaviruses. The method was immunoSEQ multiplex PCR; TCRdb's version includes in-frame clones alone and lacks a portion of them. The table has tens of thousands of clones, just over 90% seen once. Sequenced sample: naive CD4+ T cells from PBMCs. The receptors were gathered from an adult with COVID-19. Each CDR3 is given with its conserved first and last residue. Each record gives: clone size, CDR3 length, D gene, J gene, V gene, CDR3 protein, CDR3 DNA. A D gene is named only where the DNA matches it firmly. Not every row has a clone size; where given, it reads once, few, many or a size class.

>-|15|-|TRBJ1-4|TRBV2
CASRQIHATNEKLFF
TGTGCCAGTCGACAGATACATGCAACTAATGAAAAACTGTTTTTT
>-|18|-|TRBJ2-5|TRBV2
CASSDFLAGTVKKETQYF
TGTGCCAGCAGTGATTTTCTGGCAGGGACGGTAAAAAAAGAGACCCAGTACTTC
>-|15|-|TRBJ2-1|TRBV7-8
CASSLVLSSYNEQFF
TGTGCCAGCAGCTTAGTTCTGAGCTCCTACAATGAGCAGTTCTTC
>-|15|-|TRBJ2-1|TRBV13
CASSFVLDSYNEQFF
TGTGCCAGCAGCTTCGTCCTAGATAGTTACAATGAGCAGTTCTTC
>-|13|-|TRBJ2-3|TRBV6-2/TRBV6-3
CASSRDSTDTQYF
TGTGCCAGCAGTCGGGACTCCACAGATACGCAGTATTTT
>-|14|-|TRBJ2-7|TRBV11-2
CASSLMLLGYEQYF
TGTGCCAGCAGCCTCATGCTACTCGGCTACGAGCAGTACTTC
>-|16|-|TRBJ2-1|TRBV6-4
CASSERGAPTEDEQFF
TGTGCCAGCAGTGAAAGGGGAGCCCCGACCGAGGATGAGCAGTTCTTC
>-|14|-|TRBJ1-1|TRBV7-2
CASSLVPGNTEAFF
TGTGCCAGCAGCTTAGTCCCAGGGAACACTGAAGCTTTCTTT
>-|15|-|TRBJ2-1|TRBV9
CASSVASSSYNEQFF
TGTGCCAGCAGCGTAGCCTCGAGCTCCTACAATGAGCAGTTCTTC
>-|16|TRBD2|TRBJ2-2|TRBV5-4
CASSTPSGSNTGELFF
TGTGCCAGCAGCACCCCTAGCGGGTCGAACACCGGGGAGCTGTTTTTT
>-|11|-|TRBJ2-3|TRBV7-2
CASSPSLAQYF
TGTGCCAGCAGCCCGTCGCTCGCGCAGTATTTT
>-|16|TRBD2|TRBJ2-3|TRBV18
CASSSGLAGTTDTQYF
TGTGCCAGCTCGTCAGGACTAGCGGGAACCACAGATACGCAGTATTTT
>-|13|-|TRBJ2-7|TRBV21-1
CASSNRGECEQYF
TGTGCCAGCAGCAATCGAGGGGAGTGCGAGCAGTACTTC
>-|17|-|TRBJ1-5|TRBV28
CASRGVGEIRGYQPQHF
TGTGCCAGCAGGGGCGTGGGGGAAATCAGGGGATATCAGCCCCAGCATTTT
>-|13|-|TRBJ2-7|TRBV10-2
CASSDGGRYEQYF
TGCGCCAGCAGTGACGGGGGTAGGTACGAGCAGTACTTC
>-|12|-|TRBJ1-6|TRBV6-5
CASSYIGSPLHF
TGTGCCAGCAGTTATATAGGCTCACCCCTCCACTTT
>-|16|TRBD2|TRBJ2-1|TRBV11-3
CASSLGLGLAFDEQFF
TGTGCCAGCAGCTTAGGTCTTGGACTAGCTTTCGATGAGCAGTTCTTC
>-|15|TRBD1|TRBJ2-2|TRBV6-2/TRBV6-3
CASSYGTGNTGELFF
TGTGCCAGCAGTTACGGGACAGGGAACACCGGGGAGCTGTTTTTT
>-|14|-|TRBJ2-1|TRBV6-5
CASSDSGTPSEQFF
TGTGCCAGCAGTGACTCCGGGACGCCAAGTGAGCAGTTCTTC
>-|12|-|TRBJ1-5|TRBV6-2/TRBV6-3
CASSPSNQPQHF
TGTGCCAGCAGCCCCAGCAATCAGCCCCAGCATTTT
>-|16|-|TRBJ2-1|TRBV28
CASSPWTRSSYNEQFF
TGTGCCAGCAGTCCGTGGACGAGGAGCTCCTACAATGAGCAGTTCTTC
>once|14|-|TRBJ1-3|TRBV7-9
CASRTFGGGNTIYF
TGTGCCAGCAGGACCTTCGGAGGTGGAAACACCATATATTTT
>-|13|-|TRBJ2-6|TRBV19
CASSIQGANVLTF
TGTGCCAGTAGTATCCAAGGGGCCAACGTCCTGACTTTC
>-|13|-|TRBJ2-1|TRBV28
CASSLEARVEQFF
TGTGCCAGCAGTTTAGAGGCTAGGGTTGAGCAGTTCTTC
>-|15|TRBD1|TRBJ2-7|TRBV15
CATSRDPDRGGEQYF
TGTGCCACCAGCAGAGACCCAGACAGGGGCGGCGAGCAGTACTTC
>-|11|TRBD1|TRBJ2-5|TRBV20-1
CSARDRETQYF
TGCAGTGCTAGGGACAGGGAGACCCAGTACTTC
>-|16|TRBD1|TRBJ1-6|TRBV27
CASSQGAWNYNSPLHF
TGTGCCAGCAGCCAGGGGGCTTGGAACTATAATTCACCCCTCCACTTT
>-|16|-|TRBJ2-3|TRBV14
CASSQDTWGGGDTQYF
TGTGCCAGCAGCCAAGATACATGGGGGGGCGGAGATACGCAGTATTTT
>-|13|-|TRBJ2-5|TRBV7-2
CASSLGLQETQYF
TGTGCCAGCAGCTTGGGGCTACAAGAGACCCAGTACTTC
>-|12|-|TRBJ1-1|TRBV2
CASRQGNTEAFF
TGTGCCAGCAGGCAGGGGAATACTGAAGCTTTCTTT
>-|17|-|TRBJ2-3|TRBV18
CASSPQFRGHGTDTQYF
TGTGCCAGCTCACCTCAGTTTAGGGGACACGGTACGGATACGCAGTATTTT
>-|15|TRBD2|TRBJ2-7|TRBV18
CASSRLAGVSYEQYF
TGTGCCAGCTCACGACTAGCGGGAGTCAGCTACGAGCAGTACTTC
>-|13|-|TRBJ1-2|TRBV18
CASSPQRDYGYTF
TGTGCCAGCTCACCACAGCGGGACTATGGCTACACCTTC
>-|16|TRBD2|TRBJ2-1|TRBV18
CASSPPVASGGDEQFF
TGTGCCAGCTCACCACCGGTGGCTAGCGGAGGCGATGAGCAGTTCTTC
>-|14|TRBD1|TRBJ1-2|TRBV6-5
CASGQQGAKYGYTF
TGTGCCAGCGGACAACAGGGGGCTAAGTATGGCTACACCTTC
>-|16|TRBD1|TRBJ1-6|TRBV6-6
CASSYLTGQGGSPLHF
TGTGCCAGCAGTTACTTAACGGGACAGGGGGGTTCACCCCTCCACTTT
>-|11|-|TRBJ2-7|TRBV6-5
CASSYLGEMYF
TGTGCCAGCAGTTACTTGGGGGAGATGTACTTC
>-|17|TRBD2|TRBJ2-1|TRBV4-1
CASSQLVKLAPYNEQFF
TGCGCCAGCAGCCAACTCGTAAAACTAGCGCCCTACAATGAGCAGTTCTTC
>-|16|TRBD2|TRBJ2-1|TRBV6-2/TRBV6-3
CASSSRLAGTYNEQFF
TGTGCCAGCAGCTCTCGACTAGCGGGGACCTACAATGAGCAGTTCTTC
>once|15|-|TRBJ1-5|TRBV7-2
CASSPGGGAGQPQHF
TGTGCCAGCAGTCCCGGTGGGGGCGCGGGTCAGCCCCAGCATTTT
>-|14|-|TRBJ2-5|TRBV7-8
CASIHTVGKETQYF
TGTGCCAGCATCCACACGGTGGGTAAAGAGACCCAGTACTTC
>-|16|-|TRBJ2-1|TRBV7-2
CASSLAGTSSYNEQFF
TGTGCCAGCAGCTTAGCCGGGACGAGCTCCTACAATGAGCAGTTCTTC
>-|14|-|TRBJ1-5|TRBV2
CASSDLGSTQPQHF
TGTGCCAGCAGTGATTTGGGTTCAACTCAGCCCCAGCATTTT
>-|15|-|TRBJ2-2|TRBV28
CASSPDRPYTGELFF
TGTGCCAGCAGTCCTGACAGGCCCTACACCGGGGAGCTGTTTTTT
>-|16|-|TRBJ1-2|TRBV28
CASSFGGSGMNYGYTF
TGTGCCAGCAGTTTTGGGGGGTCAGGAATGAACTATGGCTACACCTTC
>-|15|-|TRBJ2-1|TRBV5-1
CASSQVPNPYNEQFF
TGCGCCAGCAGCCAGGTACCAAACCCGTACAATGAGCAGTTCTTC
>once|12|-|TRBJ2-3|TRBV28
CASAGSTDTQYF
TGTGCCAGCGCAGGTAGCACAGATACGCAGTATTTT
>-|14|TRBD2|TRBJ2-5|TRBV10-3
CAISEFLGGETQYF
TGTGCCATCAGTGAGTTCCTGGGGGGGGAGACCCAGTACTTC
>-|15|TRBD1|TRBJ1-4|TRBV6-5
CASSYGAGGEEKLFF
TGTGCCAGCAGTTACGGGGCAGGGGGGGAAGAAAAACTGTTTTTT
>-|17|TRBD1|TRBJ1-2|TRBV6-2/TRBV6-3
CASSYLNPQGDAYGYTF
TGTGCCAGCAGTTACCTCAATCCACAGGGGGACGCCTATGGCTACACCTTC
>once|17|-|TRBJ2-6|TRBV28
CASSFIGGTSGANVLTF
TGTGCCAGCAGTTTCATCGGGGGTACCTCTGGGGCCAACGTCCTGACTTTC
>-|17|TRBD2|TRBJ2-3|TRBV24-1
CATSDPGLAGLTDTQYF
TGTGCCACCAGTGACCCTGGACTAGCGGGTCTCACAGATACGCAGTATTTT
>-|13|-|TRBJ2-7|TRBV15
CATSRGQLYEQYF
TGTGCCACCAGCAGAGGACAGCTCTACGAGCAGTACTTC
>-|15|TRBD2|TRBJ2-1|TRBV19
CASSNLAGAYNEQFF
TGTGCCAGTAGTAACTTAGCGGGAGCCTACAATGAGCAGTTCTTC
>-|17|TRBD1|TRBJ2-7|TRBV10-3
CAINGQGPTHALYEQYF
TGTGCCATCAACGGACAGGGGCCGACCCACGCCCTCTACGAGCAGTACTTC